Listed below are T cell receptor beta chains from one sample, sequenced in a study of T cell repertoires in cytomegalovirus infection. From the reads, TCRdb called clonotypes with MiXCR, one entry per CDR3 protein. The profile shows around 320,000 distinct CDR3 sequences, over 7.5% of them singletons. Material for sequencing was PBMCs. These receptors were collected from a human donor in good health (CMV status not recorded). Some clones in this sample may be carry-over from other donors' samples. CDR3s include the opening cysteine and the closing phenylalanine or tryptophan. The order of the fields is D gene, V gene, J gene, CDR3 protein. D genes are given only for firm matches.

>.|TRBV20-1|TRBJ2-1
CSASTSNEQFF
>TRBD1|TRBV20-1|TRBJ1-5
CSARDLGTGTANQPQHF
>.|TRBV12-3/TRBV12-4|TRBJ1-2
CASSNRVNYGYTF
>.|TRBV7-2|TRBJ1-5
CASSFNNRPQHF
>.|TRBV19|TRBJ2-7
CASSAGPKNDEQYF
>.|TRBV11-2|TRBJ1-4
CASSFTRTPQDEKLFF
>TRBD2|TRBV7-2|TRBJ2-3
CASSHGSSWGLRFTDTQYF
>.|TRBV20-1|TRBJ1-5
CSARDSQRANQPQHF
>.|TRBV2|TRBJ2-1
CASSPGTGMAGGGDEQFF
>.|TRBV7-2|TRBJ2-6
CASSLTTSGANVLTF
>.|TRBV7-2|TRBJ2-2
CASSLVASNTGELFF
>.|TRBV7-2|TRBJ2-1
CASSLLTLSDEQFF
>.|TRBV7-6|TRBJ2-5
CASSQGPNQYF
>.|TRBV7-8|TRBJ2-7
CASGGQPYEQYF
>.|TRBV6-6|TRBJ1-5
CASSTGYSGNQPQHF
>TRBD2|TRBV7-2|TRBJ2-3
CASSFSPSGRGTDTQYF
>TRBD2|TRBV11-2|TRBJ2-2
CASSFGGNRGELFF
>.|TRBV4-3|TRBJ1-1
CASSQDRMNTEAFF
>.|TRBV4-3|TRBJ1-2
CASSHRTTENYGYTF
>.|TRBV7-2|TRBJ2-7
CASSLDSPYLSYEQYF
>.|TRBV5-4|TRBJ2-3
CASSGGTEDADTQYF
>TRBD2|TRBV7-2|TRBJ2-1
CASSLREISYNEQFF
>.|TRBV7-6|TRBJ1-3
CASSLESAGTNTIYF
>.|TRBV7-2|TRBJ2-5
CASSLSTGGETQYF
>TRBD1|TRBV15|TRBJ1-1
CATGTGTNTEAFF
>.|TRBV28|TRBJ2-1
CAVSSGQPYNEQFF
>.|TRBV12-3/TRBV12-4|TRBJ2-7
CASSRPPLGNEQYF
>.|TRBV7-2|TRBJ1-4
CASSLDPNPGEKLFF
>.|TRBV19|TRBJ2-1
CASSIDWASSNEQFF
>TRBD2|TRBV3-1|TRBJ2-2
CASSRGLAGDGELFF
>.|TRBV7-8|TRBJ2-2
CASSSRGYGGELFF
>.|TRBV12-3/TRBV12-4|TRBJ1-2
CASTSTVVSGYTF
>.|TRBV7-3|TRBJ2-5
CASRALGEETQYF
>.|TRBV5-1|TRBJ2-7
CASSSREGGEQYF
>TRBD2|TRBV29-1|TRBJ2-2
CSVKGLAEGGGELFF
>.|TRBV7-8|TRBJ1-5
CASSLRGLRNQPQHF
>.|TRBV2|TRBJ1-1
CASRQENTEAFF
>TRBD1|TRBV7-8|TRBJ1-1
CASSRPGTGNTEAFF
>.|TRBV7-7|TRBJ2-2
CASRSGTGELFF
>.|TRBV6-2/TRBV6-3|TRBJ2-4
CASSYSGIPTNIQYF
>.|TRBV6-6|TRBJ2-7
CASSHTPEQYF
>TRBD2|TRBV18|TRBJ2-3
CASSLGLAADTQYF
>.|TRBV6-2/TRBV6-3|TRBJ1-1
CASSFRETTEAFF
>.|TRBV7-6|TRBJ2-7
CASSQTGISSYEQYF
>TRBD1|TRBV7-2|TRBJ2-7
CASKSGGAYEQYF
>.|TRBV20-1|TRBJ1-1
CSGRGGNTEAFF
>TRBD1|TRBV6-2/TRBV6-3|TRBJ1-1
CASSPGQSRRSAFF
>.|TRBV7-2|TRBJ2-7
CASSLMYEQYF
>TRBD2|TRBV28|TRBJ2-3
CASSLKSTRREGHTDTQYF
>.|TRBV7-2|TRBJ2-4
CASSLGRGVVEGNIQYF
>TRBD2|TRBV7-9|TRBJ2-1
CASSWGGGNEQFF
>TRBD2|TRBV7-2|TRBJ2-1
CASSRQLAGVGSYNEQFF
>.|TRBV12-3/TRBV12-4|TRBJ1-4
CASSMGHTTNEKLFF
>.|TRBV7-2|TRBJ2-1
CASSLQGLSYNEQFF
>.|TRBV19|TRBJ2-2
CASSIPRMNTGELFF